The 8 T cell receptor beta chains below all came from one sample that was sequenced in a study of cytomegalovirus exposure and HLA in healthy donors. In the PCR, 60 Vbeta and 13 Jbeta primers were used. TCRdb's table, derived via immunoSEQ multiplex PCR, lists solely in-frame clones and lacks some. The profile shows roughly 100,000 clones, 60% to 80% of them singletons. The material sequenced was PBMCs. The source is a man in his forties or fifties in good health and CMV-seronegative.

The CDR3 nucleotides read TGCACCAGCAGCCAAGTTATCTGCGGGGGAAGCTCTGGGGCCAACGTCCTGACTTTC. It translates to CTSSQVICGGSSGANVLTF. J is TRBJ2-6 and V is TRBV1; TRBD2 was called by the table and not checked on the DNA. TRBV1 is reported as a pseudogene. There are 19 residues in the CDR3.

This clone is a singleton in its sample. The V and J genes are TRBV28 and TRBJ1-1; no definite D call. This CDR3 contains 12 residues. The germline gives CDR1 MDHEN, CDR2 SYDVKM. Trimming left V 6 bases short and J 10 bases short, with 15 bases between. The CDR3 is CASSSPGVGAFF. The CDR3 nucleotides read TGTGCCAGCAGCTCCCCCGGGGTCGGAGCTTTCTTT.

CDR3 nucleotides: TGCGCCAGCAGCTTGAGGCAGGGGGCAGCAGATACGCAGTATTTT. Translated, it gives CASSLRQGAADTQYF. The chain recombines TRBV5-1 with TRBJ2-3, with 8 bases aligning to TRBD1. There are 15 residues in the CDR3. Per germline, CDR1 SGHRS and CDR2 YFSETQ. The junction had 5 bases not matched to a gene; V was cut back by 1 base and J by 4 bases.

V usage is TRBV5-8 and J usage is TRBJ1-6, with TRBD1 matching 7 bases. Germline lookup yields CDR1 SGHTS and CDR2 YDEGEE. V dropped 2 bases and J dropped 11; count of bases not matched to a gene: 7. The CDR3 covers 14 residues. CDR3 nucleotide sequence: TGTGCCAGCAGCTTTGACAGGGTCCAGACACCCCTCCACTTT. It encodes CASSFDRVQTPLHF.

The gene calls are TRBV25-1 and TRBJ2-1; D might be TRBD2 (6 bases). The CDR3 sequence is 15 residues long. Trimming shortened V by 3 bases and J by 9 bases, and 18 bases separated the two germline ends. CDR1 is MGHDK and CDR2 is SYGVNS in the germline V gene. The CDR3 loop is CASSETRAVGAEQFF. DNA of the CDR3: TGTGCCAGCAGTGAGACTAGAGCAGTCGGTGCTGAGCAGTTCTTC.

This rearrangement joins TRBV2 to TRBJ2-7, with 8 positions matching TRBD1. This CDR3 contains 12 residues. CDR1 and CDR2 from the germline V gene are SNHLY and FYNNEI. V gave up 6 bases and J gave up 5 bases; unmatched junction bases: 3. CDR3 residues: CASRAGGHEQYF. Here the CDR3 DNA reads TGTGCCAGCAGAGCAGGGGGCCACGAGCAGTACTTC. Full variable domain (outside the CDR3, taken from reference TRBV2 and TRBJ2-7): EPEVTQTPSHQVTQMGQEVILRCVPISNHLYFYWYRQILGQKVEFLVSFYNNEISEKSEIFDDQFSVERPDGSNFTLKIRSTKLEDSAMYFCASRAGGHEQYFGPGTRLTVT.

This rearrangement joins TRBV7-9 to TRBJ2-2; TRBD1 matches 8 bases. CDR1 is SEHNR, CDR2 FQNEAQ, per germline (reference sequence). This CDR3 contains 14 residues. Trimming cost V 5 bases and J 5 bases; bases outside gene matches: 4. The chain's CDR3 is CASSPRTGTGELFF. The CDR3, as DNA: TGTGCCAGCAGCCCAAGGACAGGGACCGGGGAGCTGTTTTTT.

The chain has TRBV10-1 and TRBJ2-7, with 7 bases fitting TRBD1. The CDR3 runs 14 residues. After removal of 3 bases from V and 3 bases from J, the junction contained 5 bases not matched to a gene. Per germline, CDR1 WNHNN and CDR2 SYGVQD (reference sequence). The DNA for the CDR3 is TGCGCCAGCAGTGATACTAACAGGGGCTACGAGCAGTACTTC. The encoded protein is CASSDTNRGYEQYF.